The clone carrying this T cell receptor beta chain has a handful of counts. For sequencing, patients were chosen who had shown expansion of CD8+CD57+ cells by flow cytometry. For CDR3 and TCR beta VDJ profiling, genomic DNA was the template used. TCRdb re-analysed the reads in MiXCR, keeping a single row per CDR3 protein. The profile shows around 430,000 distinct CDR3 sequences, roughly a third of them singletons. The data belong to a study of CD8+CD57+ T cells in acquired aplastic anemia. Trimming shortened V by 4 bases and J by 3 bases, and 13 bases separated the two germline ends. CDR1 and CDR2 from the germline V gene are LGHDT and YNNKEL (reference sequence). The CDR3 is made up of 15 amino acids.

This clonotype was obtained from a human donor with aplastic anemia. V is TRBV3-1 and J is TRBJ1-3; no reliable D call. Sample: sorted CD4+, CD8+, or CD8+CD57+ T cells (not recorded which) from PBMCs. In DNA, the CDR3 is TGTGCCAGCAGCCGTAGAGGCAGTTTTGGAAACACCATATATTTT. It yields the protein CASSRRGSFGNTIYF.